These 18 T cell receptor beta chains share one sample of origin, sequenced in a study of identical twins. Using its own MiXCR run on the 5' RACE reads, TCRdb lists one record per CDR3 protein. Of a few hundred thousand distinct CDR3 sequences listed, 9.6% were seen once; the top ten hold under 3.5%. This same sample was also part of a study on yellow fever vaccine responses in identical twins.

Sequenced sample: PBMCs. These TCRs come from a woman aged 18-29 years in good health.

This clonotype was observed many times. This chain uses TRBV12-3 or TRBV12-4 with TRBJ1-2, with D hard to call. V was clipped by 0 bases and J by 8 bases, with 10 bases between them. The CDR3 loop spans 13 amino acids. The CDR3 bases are TGTGCCAGCAGTTTAGCACGAGTTGCGGGCTACACCTTC. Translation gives CASSLARVAGYTF.

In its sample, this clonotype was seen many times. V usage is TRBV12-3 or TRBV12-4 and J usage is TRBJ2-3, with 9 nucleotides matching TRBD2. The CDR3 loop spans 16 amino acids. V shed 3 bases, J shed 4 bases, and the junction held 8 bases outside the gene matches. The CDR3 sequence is CASSFGSSGNADTQYF. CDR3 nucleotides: TGTGCCAGCAGTTTCGGTTCTAGCGGGAACGCAGATACGCAGTATTTT.

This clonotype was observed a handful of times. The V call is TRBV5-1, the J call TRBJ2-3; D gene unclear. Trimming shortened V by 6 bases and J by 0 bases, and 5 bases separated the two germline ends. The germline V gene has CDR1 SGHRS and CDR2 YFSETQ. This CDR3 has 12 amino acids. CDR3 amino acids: CASKYSTDTQYF. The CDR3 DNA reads TGCGCCAGCAAATACAGCACAGATACGCAGTATTTT.

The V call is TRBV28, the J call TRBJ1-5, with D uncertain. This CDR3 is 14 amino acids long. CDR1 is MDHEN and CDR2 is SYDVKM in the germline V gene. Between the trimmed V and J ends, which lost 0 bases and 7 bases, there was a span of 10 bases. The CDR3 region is CASSLWVKLQPQHF. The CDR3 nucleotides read TGTGCCAGCAGTTTATGGGTCAAACTGCAGCCCCAGCATTTT.

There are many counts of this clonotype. For the CDR3, the DNA is TGTGCCATCCCGGGGGCTAGCGGAGACAATGAGCAGTTCTTC. Translation gives CAIPGASGDNEQFF. The rearrangement joins TRBV12-3 or TRBV12-4 to TRBJ2-1, with D perhaps matching TRBD2 (7 bases). The CDR3 has 14 residues. V was pared by 10 bases and J by 5 bases, with 18 bases between.

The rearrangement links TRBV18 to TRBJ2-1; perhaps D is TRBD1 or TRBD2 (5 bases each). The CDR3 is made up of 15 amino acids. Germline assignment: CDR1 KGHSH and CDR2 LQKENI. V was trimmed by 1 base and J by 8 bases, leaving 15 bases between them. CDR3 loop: CASSPRDPGGHEQFF. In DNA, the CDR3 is TGTGCCAGCTCACCACGGGACCCCGGTGGTCATGAGCAGTTCTTC.

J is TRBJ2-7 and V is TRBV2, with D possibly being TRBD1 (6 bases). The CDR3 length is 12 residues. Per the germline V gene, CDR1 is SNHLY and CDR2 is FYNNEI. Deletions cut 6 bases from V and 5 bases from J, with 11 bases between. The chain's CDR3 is CASSTGPHEQYF. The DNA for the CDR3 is TGTGCCAGCAGCACAGGGCCCCACGAGCAGTACTTC.

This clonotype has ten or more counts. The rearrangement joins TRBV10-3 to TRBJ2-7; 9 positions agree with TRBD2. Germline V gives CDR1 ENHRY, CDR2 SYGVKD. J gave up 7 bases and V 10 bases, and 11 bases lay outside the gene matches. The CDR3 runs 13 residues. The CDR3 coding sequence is TGTGCCACTGGAGCGGGGGGAATGAGAGAGCAGTACTTC. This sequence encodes CATGAGGMREQYF.

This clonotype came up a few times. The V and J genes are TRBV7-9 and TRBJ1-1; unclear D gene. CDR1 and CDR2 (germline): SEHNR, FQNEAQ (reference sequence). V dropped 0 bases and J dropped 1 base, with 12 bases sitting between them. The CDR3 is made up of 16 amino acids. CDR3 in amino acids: CASSLAGMGTNTEAFF. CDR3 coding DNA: TGTGCCAGCAGCTTAGCTGGGATGGGTACGAACACTGAAGCTTTCTTT. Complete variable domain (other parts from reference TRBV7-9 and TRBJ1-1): DTGVSQNPRHKITKRGQNVTFRCDPISEHNRLYWYRQTLGQGPEFLTYFQNEAQLEKSRLLSDRFSAERPKGSFSTLEIQRTEQGDSAMYLCASSLAGMGTNTEAFFGQGTRLTVV.

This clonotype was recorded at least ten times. The CDR3: CASSAEGRITLQETQYF. The CDR3, as DNA: TGTGCCAGCAGCGCAGAGGGCAGGATAACTTTACAAGAGACCCAGTACTTC. The V and J genes are TRBV9 and TRBJ2-5; TRBD2 might be the D (5 bases). This CDR3 comprises 17 residues. CDR1 and CDR2 from the germline V gene are SGDLS and YYNGEE. Deletions cut 3 bases from V and 2 bases from J, with 20 bases between.

The CDR3 DNA is TGTGCCAGCTCACCCCCGGGAGGAAACTCCTACAATGAGCAGTTCTTC. Protein: CASSPPGGNSYNEQFF. The chain is built from TRBV18 and TRBJ2-1; 7 positions match TRBD2. CDR3 size: 16 residues. V lost 3 bases, J lost 0 bases, and 5 bases stayed unmatched. CDR1 is KGHSH, CDR2 LQKENI, per germline.

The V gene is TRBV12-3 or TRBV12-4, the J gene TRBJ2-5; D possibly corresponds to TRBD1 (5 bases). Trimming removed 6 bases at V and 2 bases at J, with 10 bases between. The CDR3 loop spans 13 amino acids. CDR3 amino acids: CASRDSVQETQYF. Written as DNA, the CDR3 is TGTGCCAGCAGAGACAGCGTGCAAGAGACCCAGTACTTC.

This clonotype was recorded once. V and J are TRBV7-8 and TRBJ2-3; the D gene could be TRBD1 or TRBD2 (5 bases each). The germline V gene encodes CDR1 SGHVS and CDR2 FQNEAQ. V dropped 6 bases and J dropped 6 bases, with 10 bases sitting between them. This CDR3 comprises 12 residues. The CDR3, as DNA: TGTGCCAGCAGTGGGACGTGGGATACGCAGTATTTT. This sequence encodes CASSGTWDTQYF.

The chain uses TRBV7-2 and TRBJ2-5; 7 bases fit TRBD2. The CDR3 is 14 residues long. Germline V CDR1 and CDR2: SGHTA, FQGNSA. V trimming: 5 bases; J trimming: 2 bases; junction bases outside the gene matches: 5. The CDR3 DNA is TGTGCCAGCAGCCCTGTGGGGGGGCAAGAGACCCAGTACTTC. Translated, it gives CASSPVGGQETQYF.

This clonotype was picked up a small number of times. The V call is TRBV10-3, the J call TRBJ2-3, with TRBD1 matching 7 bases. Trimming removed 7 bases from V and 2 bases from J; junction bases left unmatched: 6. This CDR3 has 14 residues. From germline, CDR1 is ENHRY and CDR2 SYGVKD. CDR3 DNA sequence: TGTGCCATCACCCGACAGGGCTCCACAGATACGCAGTATTTT. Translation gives CAITRQGSTDTQYF.

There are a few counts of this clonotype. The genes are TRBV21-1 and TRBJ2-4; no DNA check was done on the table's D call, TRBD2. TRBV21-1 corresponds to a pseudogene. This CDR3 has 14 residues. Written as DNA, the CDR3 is TGTGCCAGCAGCAATGGGGACCAACGGCACATTCAGTACTTC. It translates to CASSNGDQRHIQYF.

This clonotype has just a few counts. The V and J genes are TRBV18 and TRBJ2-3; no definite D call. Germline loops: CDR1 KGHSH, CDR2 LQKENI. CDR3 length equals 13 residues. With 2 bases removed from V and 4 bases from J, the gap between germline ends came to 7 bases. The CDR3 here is CASSPWEADTQYF. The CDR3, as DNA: TGTGCCAGCTCACCATGGGAAGCAGATACGCAGTATTTT.

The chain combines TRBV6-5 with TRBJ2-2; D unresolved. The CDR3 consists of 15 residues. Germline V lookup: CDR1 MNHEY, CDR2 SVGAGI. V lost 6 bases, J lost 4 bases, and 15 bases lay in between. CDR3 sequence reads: CASRREGLGTGELFF. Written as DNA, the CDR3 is TGTGCCAGCAGAAGAGAAGGGTTGGGCACCGGGGAGCTGTTTTTT.